These 27 T cell receptor beta chains were sequenced from one sample in a study of blood T cell repertoires in COVID-19 (dated by TCRdb to 2020 to 2021). The library was made by the immunoSEQ multiplex PCR assay. The clones in this table, taken by TCRdb from immuneACCESS, are in-frame only. Not every clone is retained; where verified, under half of the shortfall comes from an unresolved V gene, and the cause of the rest is unknown. The sample records tens of thousands of clones, more than 80% of which are singletons. The ten largest make up approximately 15% of the sample. Sequenced input: peripheral blood. All receptors come from an elderly man with acute or convalescent COVID-19.

V is TRBV4-1 and J is TRBJ2-3; D perhaps matches TRBD2 (5 bases). CDR3 length equals 14 residues. The germline gives CDR1 MGHRA, CDR2 YSYEKL. V was pared by 1 base and J by 6 bases, with 11 bases between. For the CDR3, the DNA is TGCGCCAGCAGCCAAGGACTACGTGGGGATACGCAGTATTTT. It codes for CASSQGLRGDTQYF.

CDR3 amino acids: CASSLARTGAFEKLFF. The CDR3 bases are TGTGCCAGCAGCTTGGCTCGGACAGGGGCCTTTGAAAAACTGTTTTTT. The V and J genes are TRBV5-5 and TRBJ1-4, with 9 bases identical to TRBD1. There are 16 residues in the CDR3. With V trimmed by 0 bases and J by 7 bases, 7 bases remained unmatched. The germline gives CDR1 SGHKS, CDR2 YYEKEE (reference sequence). The full variable domain, its missing parts supplied by reference TRBV5-5 and TRBJ1-4, is DAGVTQSPTHLIKTRGQQVTLRCSPISGHKSVSWYQQVLGQGPQFIFQYYEKEERGRGNFPDRFSARQFPNYSSELNVNALLLGDSALYLCASSLARTGAFEKLFFGSGTQLSVL.

The J gene is TRBJ2-5, the V gene TRBV19; TRBD1 matches 8 bases. This CDR3 region has 16 residues. V gave up 1 base and J gave up 7 bases; unmatched junction bases: 11. Germline assignment: CDR1 LNHDA and CDR2 SQIVND (reference sequence). CDR3 coding DNA: TGTGCCAGTAGTATAGGGACAGGGTGGACAAAGGGGACCCAGTACTTC. Translation: CASSIGTGWTKGTQYF.

The chain has TRBV5-1 and TRBJ2-1; D is possibly TRBD1 (6 bases). V lost 4 bases, J lost 6 bases, and 20 bases lay in between. The CDR3 runs 16 residues. Germline CDR1 is SGHRS and CDR2 is YFSETQ. The CDR3: CASSGHRVNIFNEQFF. Written as DNA, the CDR3 is TGCGCCAGCAGCGGACACAGGGTTAATATTTTCAATGAGCAGTTCTTC.

The V gene is TRBV19, the J gene TRBJ2-1; D is undetermined. The V gene's germline CDR1 is LNHDA and CDR2 SQIVND (reference sequence). The CDR3 consists of 14 residues. The V end was cut by 4 bases, the J end by 3 bases, with 10 bases between. The CDR3 bases are TGTGCCAGTAGTAGAAGCCGAGTCTACAATGAGCAGTTCTTC. Residues: CASSRSRVYNEQFF.

This chain uses TRBV7-2 with TRBJ2-7; 8 bases map to TRBD1. The germline gives CDR1 SGHTA, CDR2 FQGNSA. Unmatched junction bases numbered 4, after V lost 1 base and J lost 2 bases. The CDR3 is made up of 15 amino acids. This CDR3 is CASSLVAGGTYEQYF. CDR3 coding DNA: TGTGCCAGCAGCTTAGTGGCAGGGGGCACCTACGAGCAGTACTTC.

The rearrangement uses TRBV6-5 and TRBJ1-1; 7 bases line up with TRBD1. There are 15 residues in the CDR3. The V gene end was trimmed by 2 bases and the J gene end by 4 bases; junction bases not matched to a gene: 7. Germline CDR1 and CDR2: MNHEY and SVGAGI. The CDR3 DNA reads as TGTGCCAGCAGTTACATTCGACAGGGCGGCACTGAAGCTTTCTTT. It codes for CASSYIRQGGTEAFF.

This sequence joins TRBV6-1 and TRBJ2-7, with TRBD1 matching 7 bases. This CDR3 spans 14 amino acids. Losses at the gene ends were 3 bases for V and 7 bases for J; bases not matched to a gene: 9. Per germline, CDR1 MNHNS and CDR2 SASEGT. Here the CDR3 DNA reads TGTGCCAGCAGTGAGGGACAGCAACATGTGGAGCAGTACTTC. Translating gives CASSEGQQHVEQYF.

The chain joins TRBV24-1 to TRBJ2-1; no clear D. Germline lookup yields CDR1 KGHDR and CDR2 SFDVKD. The V gene lost 3 bases and the J gene lost 12 bases, with 11 bases spanning the gap. The CDR3 totals 12 residues. The CDR3 DNA reads TGTGCCACCAGTGATCCCTCCGGTTTGCAGTTCTTC. It is translated as CATSDPSGLQFF.

This chain connects TRBV11-2 to TRBJ1-2; D might be TRBD1 (6 bases). Trimming removed 3 bases at V and 5 bases at J, with 10 bases between. Germline-derived CDR1 and CDR2 are SGHAT and FQNNGV. There are 13 residues in the CDR3. This CDR3 is CASSLGRGYGYTF. The CDR3, as DNA: TGTGCCAGCAGCTTGGGCAGGGGTTATGGCTACACCTTC.

This clone was counted once. The CDR3 bases are TGTGCCAGCACCACCTGGGGCTCAAGGGACATTCAGTACTTC. Translation gives CASTTWGSRDIQYF. V usage is TRBV28 and J usage is TRBJ2-4, with D perhaps matching TRBD1 (5 bases). CDR1 is MDHEN, CDR2 SYDVKM, per germline. The CDR3 totals 14 residues. The V and J ends lost 7 bases and 8 bases respectively, with 18 bases between them.

V usage is TRBV7-9 and J usage is TRBJ2-1, with D maybe TRBD1 (5 bases). The V and J ends lost 1 base and 6 bases respectively, with 13 bases between them. CDR3 length: 15 residues. Per germline, CDR1 SEHNR and CDR2 FQNEAQ (reference sequence). The CDR3, as DNA: TGTGCCAGCAGCTTAGGGGGCCAGGCCCTCAATGAGCAGTTCTTC. As protein: CASSLGGQALNEQFF.

The DNA of the CDR3 is TGCGCCAGCAGCTTGGGTCAGGGGGCCGAAAAACTGTTTTTT. It encodes CASSLGQGAEKLFF. This sequence joins TRBV5-1 and TRBJ1-4, with TRBD1 matching over 8 bases. There are 14 residues in the CDR3. Trimming took 0 bases from V and 8 from J; bases not matched to a gene: 3. CDR1 and CDR2 (germline): SGHRS, YFSETQ.

The rearrangement joins TRBV27 to TRBJ1-1, with TRBD1 identical over 7 bases. Unmatched junction bases numbered 9, after V lost 6 bases and J lost 5 bases. Germline values: CDR1 MNHEY, CDR2 SMNVEV (reference sequence). The CDR3 sequence is 14 residues long. CDR3 DNA: TGTGCCAGCAGATACCAAAGGGGGCATACTGAAGCTTTCTTT. This gives the protein CASRYQRGHTEAFF.

This clone was counted a single time. The chain links TRBV2 to TRBJ2-3; maybe TRBD1 (5 bases). The V end lost 1 base, the J end lost 4 bases, and 9 bases lay between the germline ends. Germline V gene lookup returns CDR1 SNHLY and CDR2 FYNNEI. This CDR3 contains 14 residues. The DNA for the CDR3 is TGTGCCAGCAGTGAAGGCCAGGGCCCAGATACGCAGTATTTT. As protein: CASSEGQGPDTQYF. Drawing the rest from reference TRBV2 and TRBJ2-3, the complete variable domain is EPEVTQTPSHQVTQMGQEVILRCVPISNHLYFYWYRQILGQKVEFLVSFYNNEISEKSEIFDDQFSVERPDGSNFTLKIRSTKLEDSAMYFCASSEGQGPDTQYFGPGTRLTVL.

The chain combines TRBV19 with TRBJ1-5; D gene ambiguous. Germline assignment: CDR1 LNHDA and CDR2 SQIVND (reference sequence). This CDR3 spans 15 amino acids. Between the trimmed V and J ends, which lost 1 base and 0 bases, there was a span of 7 bases. The CDR3 DNA is TGTGCCAGTAGTATAGGCAGTAATAGCAATCAGCCCCAGCATTTT. Its protein is CASSIGSNSNQPQHF.

This clone has more than one count but fewer than ten. This chain's CDR3 is CASSYGSGGEADTQYF. The DNA for the CDR3 is TGTGCCAGCAGTTACGGGAGCGGGGGAGAGGCAGATACGCAGTATTTT. The rearrangement joins TRBV6-5 to TRBJ2-3, with 8 bases identical to TRBD2. V trimming: 2 bases; J trimming: 4 bases; junction bases outside the gene matches: 8. The germline CDR1 and CDR2 sequences are MNHEY and SVGAGI. The CDR3 covers 16 residues.

The chain carries TRBV19 and TRBJ2-5; tentatively, D is TRBD1 (6 bases). V shed 4 bases and J shed 5 bases, with 8 bases lying between them. CDR3 length equals 12 residues. Germline assignment: CDR1 LNHDA and CDR2 SQIVND (reference sequence). The CDR3 loop reads CASSTTGETQYF. CDR3 in DNA: TGTGCCAGTAGTACCACAGGGGAGACCCAGTACTTC.

This chain joins TRBV19 and TRBJ2-2; possible D gene TRBD1, 6 bases. The CDR3 contains 18 residues. Germline assignment: CDR1 LNHDA and CDR2 SQIVND (reference sequence). The V and J ends lost 1 base and 2 bases respectively, with 17 bases between them. As DNA, the CDR3 is TGTGCCAGTAGTATAGCCGGCAGGGGTATGGGAAACACCGGGGAGCTGTTTTTT. Its translation: CASSIAGRGMGNTGELFF.

The J gene is TRBJ1-1, the V gene TRBV2; no definite D call. There are 14 residues in the CDR3. Looked up from germline, CDR1 is SNHLY and CDR2 is FYNNEI. The V and J ends lost 4 bases and 4 bases respectively, with 13 bases between them. Here the CDR3 DNA reads TGTGCCAGCAGTGGAGAGGGCGCGGGCACTGAAGCTTTCTTT. Its translation is CASSGEGAGTEAFF.

This clone has only one observation. V gene TRBV24-1 combines with J gene TRBJ2-5, with 8 bases lining up with TRBD1. The CDR3 totals 16 residues. Germline CDR1 reads KGHDR; CDR2 reads SFDVKD. Trimming removed 5 bases from V and 3 bases from J; junction bases left unmatched: 10. In nucleotides, the CDR3 is TGTGCCACCAGTGCCTCCGCCGGGACAGGAGAAGAGACCCAGTACTTC. Residues: CATSASAGTGEETQYF.

The chain carries TRBV7-9 and TRBJ2-3, with 11 bases aligning to TRBD1. Per germline, CDR1 SEHNR and CDR2 FQNEAQ (reference sequence). This CDR3 has 18 amino acids. Trimming removed 3 bases from V and 1 base from J; junction bases left unmatched: 9. As DNA, the CDR3 is TGTGCCAGCAGCTTCCCCGGGACAGGGGGTGAGGGCACAGATACGCAGTATTTT. Translated, it gives CASSFPGTGGEGTDTQYF.

This clone came up once. The chain has TRBV7-8 and TRBJ2-4; D may be TRBD2 (6 bases). Trimming took off 2 bases at V and 0 bases at J, with 11 bases between the two ends. The CDR3 contains 16 residues. CDR1 and CDR2 (germline): SGHVS, FQNEAQ. CDR3 region: CASSLPGDLAKNIQYF. CDR3 DNA sequence: TGTGCCAGCAGCTTACCGGGGGACCTAGCCAAAAACATTCAGTACTTC.

The chain joins TRBV10-3 to TRBJ2-2, with TRBD1 matching 8 bases. With V trimmed by 4 bases and J by 5 bases, 6 bases remained unmatched. This CDR3 contains 15 residues. Germline loops: CDR1 ENHRY, CDR2 SYGVKD. The CDR3: CAISGEQGVTGELFF. The CDR3 DNA is TGTGCCATCAGTGGGGAACAGGGGGTGACCGGGGAGCTGTTTTTT.

The J gene is TRBJ1-2, the V gene TRBV12-3 or TRBV12-4; TRBD1 aligns across 7 bases. This CDR3 has 13 amino acids. The trim removed 5 bases at V and 5 bases at J, leaving 5 bases unmatched. This CDR3 is CASSEGRGYGYTF. CDR3 nucleotide sequence: TGTGCCAGCAGTGAGGGCAGGGGGTATGGCTACACCTTC.

This chain links TRBV19 with TRBJ2-1; tentatively, D is TRBD1 (5 bases). The CDR3 contains 14 residues. The V gene's germline CDR1 is LNHDA and CDR2 SQIVND (reference sequence). The V and J ends lost 1 base and 6 bases respectively, with 10 bases between them. CDR3 coding DNA: TGTGCCAGTAGTATAGGGGGCGCAGGCAATGAGCAGTTCTTC. Translating it yields CASSIGGAGNEQFF.

The chain joins TRBV6-1 to TRBJ2-7, with 7 bases lining up with TRBD2. Germline V gives CDR1 MNHNS, CDR2 SASEGT. The CDR3 contains 15 residues. V shed 3 bases and J 6 bases; nucleotides not matched to a gene: 11. CDR3 in DNA: TGTGCCAGCAGTGACCGATCCTCCGGGGAGGGCGAGCAGTACTTC. Amino acid sequence: CASSDRSSGEGEQYF.